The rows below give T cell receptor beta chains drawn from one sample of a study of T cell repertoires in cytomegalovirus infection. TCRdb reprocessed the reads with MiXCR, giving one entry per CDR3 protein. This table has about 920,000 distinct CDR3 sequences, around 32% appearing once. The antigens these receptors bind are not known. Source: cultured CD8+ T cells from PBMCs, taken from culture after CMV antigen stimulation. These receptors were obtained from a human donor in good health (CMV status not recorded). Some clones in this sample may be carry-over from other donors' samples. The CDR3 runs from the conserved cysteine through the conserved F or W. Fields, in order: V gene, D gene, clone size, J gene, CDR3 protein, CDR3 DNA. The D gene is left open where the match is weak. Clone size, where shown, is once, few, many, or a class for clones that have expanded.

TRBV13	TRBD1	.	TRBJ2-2	CASSFWFFGQGAGTGELFF	TGTGCCAGCAGCTTTTGGTTCTTCGGACAGGGGGCCGGAACCGGGGAGCTGTTTTTT
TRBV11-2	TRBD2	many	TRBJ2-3	CASSAGLAGTLATQYF	TGTGCCAGCAGCGCAGGACTAGCGGGAACGTTGGCTACGCAGTATTTT
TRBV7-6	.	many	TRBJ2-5	CASSLVPPEALQETQYF	TGTGCCAGCAGCTTAGTGCCGCCAGAGGCCCTGCAGGAGACCCAGTACTTC
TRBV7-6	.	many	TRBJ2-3	CASSLNPSTDTQYF	TGTGCCAGCAGCTTAAATCCTAGCACAGATACGCAGTATTTT
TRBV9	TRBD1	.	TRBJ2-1	CASRVEDRGLGEQFF	TGTGCCAGCAGGGTAGAGGACAGGGGATTAGGTGAGCAGTTCTTC
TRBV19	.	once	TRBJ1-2	CASSIAGTAYGYTF	TGTGCCAGTAGTATCGCGGGGACGGCCTATGGCTACACCTTC
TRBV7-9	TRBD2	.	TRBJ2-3	CASSGLGDSGMTDTQYF	TGTGCCAGCAGCGGTCTGGGGGATAGCGGGATGACAGATACGCAGTATTTT
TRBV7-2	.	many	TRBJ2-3	CASSLRGAVSTDTQYF	TGTGCCAGCAGCTTACGGGGGGCGGTTAGCACAGATACGCAGTATTTT
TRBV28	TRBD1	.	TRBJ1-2	CASRGTGGPNYGYTF	TGTGCCAGCAGGGGCACAGGGGGACCTAACTATGGCTACACCTTC
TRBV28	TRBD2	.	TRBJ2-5	CASSSGLAGRRETQYF	TGTGCCAGCAGTTCGGGACTAGCGGGGAGGAGGGAGACCCAGTACTTC
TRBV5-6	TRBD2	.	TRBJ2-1	CASSHSGAIYNEQFF	TGTGCCAGCAGCCATAGCGGGGCCATCTACAATGAGCAGTTCTTC
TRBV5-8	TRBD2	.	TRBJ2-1	CASSSTQRGGLNEQFF	TGTGCCAGCAGCTCCACCCAGCGGGGGGGCCTCAATGAGCAGTTCTTC
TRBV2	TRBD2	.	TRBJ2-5	CASSKSGGEETQYF	TGTGCCAGCAGTAAAAGCGGGGGGGAAGAGACCCAGTACTTC
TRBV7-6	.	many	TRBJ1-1	CASSLAPEGDGNTEAFF	TGTGCCAGCAGCTTAGCGCCGGAAGGGGATGGGAACACTGAAGCTTTCTTT
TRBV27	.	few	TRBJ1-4	CASSFRPRGEKLFF	TGTGCCAGCAGCTTCCGTCCCCGGGGGGAAAAACTGTTTTTT
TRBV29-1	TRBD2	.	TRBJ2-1	CSSRTSGAPSSYNEQFF	TGCAGTTCGAGGACTAGCGGGGCACCTAGCTCCTACAATGAGCAGTTCTTC
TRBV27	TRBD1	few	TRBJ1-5	CASSFLGQVAPGGQPQHF	TGTGCCAGCAGTTTTCTCGGACAGGTGGCCCCCGGGGGTCAGCCCCAGCATTTT
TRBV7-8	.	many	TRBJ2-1	CASSSPQRGMYNEQFF	TGTGCCAGCAGCTCCCCTCAACGGGGGATGTACAATGAGCAGTTCTTC
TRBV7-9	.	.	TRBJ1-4	CASSSEPGLFF	TGTGCCAGCAGCTCCGAACCGGGACTGTTTTTT
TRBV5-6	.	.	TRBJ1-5	CASRMTPQHF	TGTGCCAGCAGGATGACTCCCCAGCATTTT
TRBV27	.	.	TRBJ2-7	CASSLTQGREQYF	TGTGCCAGCAGTTTAACACAGGGGAGGGAGCAGTACTTC
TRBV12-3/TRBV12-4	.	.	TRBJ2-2	CASSPGTVYTGELFF	TGTGCCAGCAGTCCCGGGACGGTATACACCGGGGAGCTGTTTTTT
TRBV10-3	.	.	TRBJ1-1	CAISEFSPSGTEAFF	TGTGCCATCAGTGAGTTTAGCCCCTCGGGCACTGAAGCTTTCTTT
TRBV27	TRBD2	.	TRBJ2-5	CASSSIAGGNQETQYF	TGTGCCAGCAGTTCAATAGCGGGGGGAAATCAAGAGACCCAGTACTTC
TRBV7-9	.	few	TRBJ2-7	CASSPPDPGQYF	TGTGCCAGCAGCCCACCCGACCCCGGACAGTACTTC
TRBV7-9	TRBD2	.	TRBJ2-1	CASSSPAGEDNEQFF	TGTGCCAGCAGCTCTCCCGCGGGGGAGGACAATGAGCAGTTCTTC
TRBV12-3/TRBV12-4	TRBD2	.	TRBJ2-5	CASSFGISGGGYQETQYF	TGTGCCAGCAGTTTCGGGATTAGCGGGGGGGGGTACCAAGAGACCCAGTACTTC
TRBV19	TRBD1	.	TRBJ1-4	CASSTRTGRDEKLFF	TGTGCCAGTAGTACCCGGACAGGGCGAGATGAAAAACTGTTTTTT
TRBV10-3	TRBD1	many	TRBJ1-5	CAIRQGANQPQHF	TGTGCCATCCGACAGGGAGCTAATCAGCCCCAGCATTTT
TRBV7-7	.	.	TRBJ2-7	CASSLSGNFYEQYF	TGTGCTAGCAGCTTATCAGGGAATTTCTACGAGCAGTACTTC
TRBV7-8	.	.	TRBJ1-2	CASSLARQHNYGYTF	TGTGCCAGCAGCTTAGCGAGACAGCATAACTATGGCTACACCTTC
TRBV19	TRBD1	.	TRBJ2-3	CASSLPGQGWADTQYF	TGTGCCAGTAGTCTACCGGGACAGGGGTGGGCAGATACGCAGTATTTT
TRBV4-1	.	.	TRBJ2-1	CASSQDPPITISYNEQFF	TGCGCCAGCAGCCAAGACCCCCCGATAACAATCTCCTACAATGAGCAGTTCTTC
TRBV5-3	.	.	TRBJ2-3	CASSSPGEGKYF	TGTGCCAGCAGCTCGCCAGGGGAAGGGAAGTATTTT
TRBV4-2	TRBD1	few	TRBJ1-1	CASSQDFLNRGLETEAFF	TGTGCCAGCAGCCAAGATTTTCTCAACAGGGGATTAGAGACTGAAGCTTTCTTT
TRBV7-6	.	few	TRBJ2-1	CASSSPLSYNEQFF	TGTGCCAGCAGCTCACCCCTCTCCTACAATGAGCAGTTCTTC
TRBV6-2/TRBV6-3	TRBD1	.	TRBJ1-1	CASSYGQGAFF	TGTGCCAGCAGTTACGGACAGGGGGCTTTCTTT
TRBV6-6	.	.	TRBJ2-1	CASSYSLGTHYNEQFF	TGTGCCAGCAGTTACTCGTTAGGGACTCACTACAATGAGCAGTTCTTC
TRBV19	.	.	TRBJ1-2	CASSIVGTSFDGYTF	TGTGCCAGTAGTATAGTGGGCACCAGTTTCGATGGCTACACCTTC
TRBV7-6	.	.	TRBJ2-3	CASSRRGMPDTQYF	TGTGCCAGCAGTCGTCGGGGTATGCCAGATACGCAGTATTTT
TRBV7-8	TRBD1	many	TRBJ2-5	CASSQPAWTGDEETQYF	TGTGCCAGCAGCCAACCGGCTTGGACAGGGGATGAAGAGACCCAGTACTTC
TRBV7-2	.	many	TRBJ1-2	CASRPIPRDGGDYGYTF	TGTGCCAGCAGACCCATTCCTCGGGACGGCGGGGACTATGGCTACACCTTC
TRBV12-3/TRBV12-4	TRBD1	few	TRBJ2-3	CASSWTGVPDTQYF	TGTGCCAGCAGTTGGACAGGGGTACCAGATACGCAGTATTTT
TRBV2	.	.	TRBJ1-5	CASGRSSNQPQHF	TGTGCCAGCGGGCGTAGTAGCAATCAGCCCCAGCATTTT
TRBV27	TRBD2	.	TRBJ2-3	CASKGLAENTDTQYF	TGTGCCAGCAAGGGACTAGCGGAGAACACAGATACGCAGTATTTT
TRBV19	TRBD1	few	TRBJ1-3	CASSITGAAGNTIYF	TGTGCCAGTAGTATAACAGGGGCGGCTGGAAACACCATATATTTT
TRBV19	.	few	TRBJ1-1	CASTSKQVVKDTEAFF	TGTGCCAGTACCTCTAAGCAGGTAGTTAAGGACACTGAAGCTTTCTTT